These 29 T cell receptor beta chains were all obtained from the same sample, sequenced in a study of blood T cell repertoires in COVID-19. This table comes from immunoSEQ multiplex PCR, and its TCRdb copy is limited to in-frame clones, with some not included. The sample comprises over 110,000 clones, about 87% of which are singletons, and about 4% rests with the top ten. The sequenced sample consisted of PBMCs or T cells enriched from blood (not recorded which). The receptor set was obtained from a man in his fifties in a cohort exposed to, infected with or recovered from COVID-19 (not recorded which).

The chain employs TRBV28 and TRBJ2-6, with D maybe TRBD1 (5 bases). This CDR3 has 17 amino acids. Germline assignment: CDR1 MDHEN and CDR2 SYDVKM. Trimming removed 6 bases at V and 0 bases at J, with 15 bases between. The CDR3 loop reads CASSRPPQGSGANVLTF. CDR3 sequence (DNA): TGTGCCAGCAGCCGCCCCCCGCAGGGCTCTGGGGCCAACGTCCTGACTTTC. The variable domain in full, with the rest retrieved from reference TRBV28 and TRBJ2-6, is DVKVTQSSRYLVKRTGEKVFLECVQDMDHENMFWYRQDPGLGLRLIYFSYDVKMKEKGDIPEGYSVSREKKERFSLILESASTNQTSMYLCASSRPPQGSGANVLTFGAGSRLTVL.

The genes are TRBV10-3 and TRBJ1-1; D unresolved. The CDR3 runs to 13 residues. The germline V gene encodes CDR1 ENHRY and CDR2 SYGVKD. The V gene lost 7 bases and the J gene lost 5 bases, with 14 bases spanning the gap. The CDR3 DNA is TGTGCCATCACGAGCCCCTTCCGGACTGAAGCTTTCTTT. This encodes CAITSPFRTEAFF.

The chain employs TRBV9 and TRBJ2-3; 10 nucleotides match TRBD2. The CDR3 length is 19 residues. Germline assignment: CDR1 SGDLS and CDR2 YYNGEE. The junction had 14 bases not matched to a gene; V was cut back by 4 bases and J by 0 bases. CDR3 sequence: CASSNFLGGLAASTDTQYF. DNA for the CDR3: TGTGCCAGCAGCAATTTCCTAGGCGGACTAGCGGCTAGCACAGATACGCAGTATTTT.

The rearrangement joins TRBV7-3 to TRBJ2-1; 7 nucleotides align to TRBD2. CDR1 is SGHTA and CDR2 is FQGTGA in the germline V gene. V was clipped by 4 bases and J by 1 base; unmatched bases: 10. The CDR3 consists of 17 residues. CDR3 sequence: CASSSPAGGSSYNEQFF. CDR3 bases: TGTGCCAGCAGCTCCCCGGCGGGCGGGAGTTCCTACAATGAGCAGTTCTTC.

The V gene is TRBV18, the J gene TRBJ2-2; maybe TRBD2 (6 bases). This CDR3 contains 14 residues. V shed 11 bases and J shed 3 bases, with 16 bases lying between them. Germline values: CDR1 KGHSH, CDR2 LQKENI. DNA of the CDR3: TGTGCCTCTGCCGGAGGGTTGCACACCGGGGAGCTGTTTTTT. Translated: CASAGGLHTGELFF.

The chain uses TRBV6-1 and TRBJ2-7; no reliable D call. Trimming removed 3 bases from V and 3 bases from J, with 12 bases in between. CDR1 MNHNS and CDR2 SASEGT come from the germline V gene. The CDR3 is 14 amino acids. The CDR3 DNA sequence: TGTGCCAGCAGTGACGGGTACCTCCGCTACGAGCAGTACTTC. It codes for CASSDGYLRYEQYF.

The V call is TRBV28, the J call TRBJ1-2; 9 nucleotides match TRBD1. From germline, CDR1 is MDHEN and CDR2 SYDVKM. After removal of 2 bases from V and 8 bases from J, the junction contained 9 bases not matched to a gene. The CDR3 runs to 15 residues. CDR3 sequence: CASSLQDRGLGGYTF. DNA for the CDR3: TGTGCCAGCAGTTTACAGGACAGGGGATTAGGCGGCTACACCTTC.

This clone has only one observation. The chain combines TRBV27 with TRBJ2-2, with 8 bases that match TRBD1. The CDR3 totals 15 residues. Looked up from germline, CDR1 is MNHEY and CDR2 is SMNVEV (reference sequence). Trimming at V came to 6 bases and at J to 0 bases, leaving 3 bases not matched to a gene. The DNA for the CDR3 is TGTGCCAGCAGCCTGGACAGGGCGAACACCGGGGAGCTGTTTTTT. Translating gives CASSLDRANTGELFF.

The chain links TRBV27 to TRBJ1-5, with a tentative D call TRBD1 (5 bases). The CDR3 sequence is 12 residues long. With 4 bases removed from V and 11 bases from J, the gap between germline ends came to 12 bases. CDR1 and CDR2 from the germline V gene are MNHEY and SMNVEV (reference sequence). CDR3 DNA sequence: TGTGCCAGCAGTTCGGGCACGGGGGCCCAGCATTTT. Protein product: CASSSGTGAQHF.

This rearrangement joins TRBV5-1 to TRBJ2-3; 9 bases fit TRBD2. Germline lookup yields CDR1 SGHRS and CDR2 YFSETQ. This CDR3 is 17 amino acids long. V lost 4 bases, J lost 0 bases, and 9 bases stayed unmatched. CDR3 in amino acids: CASSRLTSGTSTDTQYF. As DNA, the CDR3 is TGCGCCAGCAGCCGCCTGACTAGCGGAACTAGCACAGATACGCAGTATTTT. The full variable domain, rest sourced from reference TRBV5-1 and TRBJ2-3, is KAGVTQTPRYLIKTRGQQVTLSCSPISGHRSVSWYQQTPGQGLQFLFEYFSETQRNKGNFPGRFSGRQFSNSRSEMNVSTLELGDSALYLCASSRLTSGTSTDTQYFGPGTRLTVL.

The V call is TRBV19, the J call TRBJ1-5; D is uncertain. CDR1 and CDR2 (germline): LNHDA, SQIVND (reference sequence). The CDR3 runs to 13 residues. Trimming took off 7 bases at V and 9 bases at J, with 16 bases between the two ends. As DNA, the CDR3 is TGTGCCAGTACCTTAGACGGGGAAGGGCCCCAGCATTTT. This codes for CASTLDGEGPQHF.

The V gene is TRBV29-1, the J gene TRBJ2-7; 10 positions match TRBD1. V was pared by 6 bases and J by 3 bases, with 5 bases of the junction left unmatched. The CDR3 covers 13 residues. Germline loops: CDR1 SQVTM, CDR2 ANQGSEA. The CDR3 bases are TGCAGCGTCGCCGGGACAGGGGTCTACGAGCAGTACTTC. This encodes CSVAGTGVYEQYF.

In nucleotides, the CDR3 is TGTGCCAGCAGTGTGAGTAGCGGGAGCGGCGGGGAGCTGTTTTTT. This codes for CASSVSSGSGGELFF. This sequence joins TRBV2 and TRBJ2-2; 9 nucleotides line up with TRBD2. Germline CDR1 SNHLY, CDR2 FYNNEI. J gave up 7 bases and V 4 bases, and 7 bases lay outside the gene matches. There are 15 residues in the CDR3.

The chain carries TRBV7-9 and TRBJ1-4; perhaps TRBD1 as D (5 bases). Germline V gene data show CDR1 as SEHNR and CDR2 as FQNEAQ (reference sequence). The CDR3 is 16 amino acids. Trimming removed 1 base from V and 7 bases from J, with 16 bases in between. CDR3 sequence reads: CASSLEGPGLGEKLFF. CDR3 DNA sequence: TGTGCCAGCAGCTTAGAGGGGCCCGGTTTGGGTGAAAAACTGTTTTTT.

The chain has TRBV5-4 and TRBJ1-2; no definite D call. The V end lost 5 bases, the J end lost 2 bases, and 7 bases lay between the germline ends. Germline assignment: CDR1 SGHNT and CDR2 YYREEE (reference sequence). The CDR3 length is 12 residues. The CDR3 coding sequence is TGTGCCAGCAGTGTAGAAAACTATGGCTACACCTTC. Protein product: CASSVENYGYTF.

This clone was seen a single time. The chain couples TRBV5-4 to TRBJ2-1; 7 bases match TRBD2. The length of the CDR3 is 18 residues. J gave up 6 bases and V 0 bases, and 15 bases lay outside the gene matches. Per germline, CDR1 SGHNT and CDR2 YYREEE (reference sequence). The CDR3 reads CASSLVGGSGDFSNEQFF. In nucleotides, the CDR3 is TGTGCCAGCAGCTTGGTGGGGGGGAGCGGGGACTTTAGCAATGAGCAGTTCTTC.

This rearrangement joins TRBV7-2 to TRBJ2-4; D remains ambiguous. V lost 2 bases, J lost 7 bases, and 9 bases lay in between. CDR1 and CDR2 from the germline V gene are SGHTA and FQGNSA. CDR3 length equals 13 residues. CDR3 sequence reads: CASSLYFGNIQYF. Here the CDR3 DNA reads TGTGCCAGCAGCTTATACTTCGGGAACATTCAGTACTTC.

The chain recombines TRBV19 with TRBJ1-2; 9 positions agree with TRBD1. CDR3 length equals 16 residues. The germline V gene encodes CDR1 LNHDA and CDR2 SQIVND (reference sequence). With 3 bases clipped from V and 4 bases from J, the junction kept 9 bases outside the gene matches. CDR3 sequence: CASSIANRGLGYGYTF. CDR3 DNA sequence: TGTGCCAGTAGTATTGCCAACAGGGGGCTCGGCTATGGCTACACCTTC.

This chain links TRBV5-4 with TRBJ2-7, with D uncertain. Looked up from germline, CDR1 is SGHNT and CDR2 is YYREEE (reference sequence). CDR3 size: 14 residues. V was pared by 2 bases and J by 0 bases, with 9 bases between. The chain's CDR3 is CASSLAASSYEQYF. The CDR3 nucleotides read TGTGCCAGCAGCTTAGCAGCGAGCTCCTACGAGCAGTACTTC.

The chain couples TRBV5-6 to TRBJ2-7, with D tentatively TRBD1 (6 bases). V was trimmed by 0 bases and J by 0 bases, leaving 10 bases between them. This CDR3 comprises 15 residues. Germline V lookup: CDR1 SGHDT, CDR2 YYEEEE. The CDR3 DNA reads TGTGCCAGCAGCTTGGATCCAGGGGTCTCCTACGAGCAGTACTTC. It codes for CASSLDPGVSYEQYF.

This clone was observed a single time. The chain joins TRBV11-3 to TRBJ2-7; TRBD2 matches 11 bases. V shed 5 bases, J shed 1 base, and the junction held 10 bases outside the gene matches. The CDR3 sequence is 17 residues long. Per germline, CDR1 SGHNT and CDR2 YENEEA. The CDR3 loop is CASSPSWTSGSSYEQYF. The CDR3 DNA follows: TGTGCCAGCAGCCCGTCGTGGACTAGCGGGTCTTCCTACGAGCAGTACTTC.

This rearrangement joins TRBV24-1 to TRBJ1-1, with 8 positions matching TRBD1. CDR1 is KGHDR and CDR2 is SFDVKD in the germline V gene. With 8 bases clipped from V and 3 bases from J, the junction kept 19 bases outside the gene matches. The CDR3 loop spans 18 amino acids. CDR3: CATNAFGQGGWGDTEAFF. As DNA, the CDR3 is TGTGCCACCAACGCGTTTGGACAGGGAGGGTGGGGGGACACTGAAGCTTTCTTT.

The chain recombines TRBV27 with TRBJ1-6, with 9 bases identical to TRBD1. The CDR3 totals 15 residues. Germline CDR1 and CDR2: MNHEY and SMNVEV (reference sequence). Trimming at V came to 4 bases and at J to 7 bases, leaving 5 bases not matched to a gene. The CDR3 here is CASSYRTGANSPLHF. The CDR3, as DNA: TGTGCCAGCAGTTACCGGACAGGGGCCAATTCACCCCTCCACTTT.

The chain uses TRBV7-6 and TRBJ2-7, with TRBD1 matching over 7 bases. The ends lost 5 bases at V and 3 bases at J; junction bases unmatched: 4. CDR3 length: 13 amino acids. The germline V gene encodes CDR1 SGHVS and CDR2 FNYEAQ. Here the CDR3 DNA reads TGTGCCAGCAGCCCGGGACAGTACTACGAGCAGTACTTC. Encoded protein: CASSPGQYYEQYF.

The V and J genes are TRBV6-5 and TRBJ2-2; TRBD2 aligns across 7 bases. Unmatched junction bases numbered 5, after V lost 5 bases and J lost 2 bases. The CDR3 contains 15 residues. CDR1 and CDR2 from the germline V gene are MNHEY and SVGAGI. The CDR3 region has the DNA TGTGCCAGCAGTCCTGGCGGGGGAAACACCGGGGAGCTGTTTTTT. Its translation: CASSPGGGNTGELFF.

This clone occurred once. V is TRBV6-5 and J is TRBJ1-1; D not resolved. CDR3 length equals 15 residues. Per the germline V gene, CDR1 is MNHEY and CDR2 is SVGAGI. Deletions cut 7 bases from V and 4 bases from J, with 19 bases between. CDR3 nucleotide sequence: TGTGCCAGCATCCTCACGCCGGGAGTGGCCACTGAAGCTTTCTTT. It specifies CASILTPGVATEAFF.

This clone came up once. An end of the junction differs from the germline gene, which may be a read error. The rearrangement uses TRBV19 and TRBJ1-5, with D possibly TRBD1 on 5 matching bases. Germline V gives CDR1 LNHDA, CDR2 SQIVND (reference sequence). The CDR3 is 15 amino acids. CDR3 protein: CASSLDSIPNQPQHF. CDR3 nucleotide sequence: TGTGCCAGTAGTCTAGACAGTATTCCTAATCAGCCCCAGCATTTT.

The rearrangement links TRBV18 to TRBJ1-1; 8 bases agree with TRBD1. V trimming: 9 bases; J trimming: 3 bases; junction bases outside the gene matches: 18. The CDR3 totals 17 residues. Germline CDR1 and CDR2: KGHSH and LQKENI. This CDR3 reads CASTHQGARSGDTEAFF. CDR3 bases: TGTGCCAGTACTCATCAGGGGGCAAGGAGTGGGGACACTGAAGCTTTCTTT.

V is TRBV18 and J is TRBJ2-7; 11 nucleotides align to TRBD2. V gave up 2 bases and J gave up 3 bases; unmatched junction bases: 3. The CDR3 covers 15 residues. From germline, CDR1 is KGHSH and CDR2 LQKENI. The CDR3 here is CASSPGTSGLYEQYF. The CDR3 nucleotides read TGTGCCAGCTCACCAGGGACTAGCGGCCTCTACGAGCAGTACTTC.